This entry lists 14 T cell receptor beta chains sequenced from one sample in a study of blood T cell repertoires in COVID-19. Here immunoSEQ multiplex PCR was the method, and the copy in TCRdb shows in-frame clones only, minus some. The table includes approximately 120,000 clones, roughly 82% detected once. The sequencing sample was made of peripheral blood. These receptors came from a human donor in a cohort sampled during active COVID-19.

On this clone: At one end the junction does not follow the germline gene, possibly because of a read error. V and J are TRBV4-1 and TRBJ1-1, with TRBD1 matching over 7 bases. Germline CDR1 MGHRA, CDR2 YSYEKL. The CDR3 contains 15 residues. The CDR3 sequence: CASSQITGVKTEAFF. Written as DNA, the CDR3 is TGCGCCAGCAGCCAAATCACAGGGGTGAAGACTGAAGCTTTCTTT.

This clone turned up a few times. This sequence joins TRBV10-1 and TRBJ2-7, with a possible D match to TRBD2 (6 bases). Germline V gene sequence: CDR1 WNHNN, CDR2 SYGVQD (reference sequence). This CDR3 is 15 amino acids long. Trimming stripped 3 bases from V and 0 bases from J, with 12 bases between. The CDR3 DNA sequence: TGCGCCAGCAGTGATGGGGGGTATGCCTCCTACGAGCAGTACTTC. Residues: CASSDGGYASYEQYF.

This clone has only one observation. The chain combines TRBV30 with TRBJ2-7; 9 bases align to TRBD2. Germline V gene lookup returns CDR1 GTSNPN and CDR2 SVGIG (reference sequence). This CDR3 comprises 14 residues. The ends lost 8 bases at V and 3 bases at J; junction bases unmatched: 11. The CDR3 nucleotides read TGTGCCGCGACGATTACTAGCGGGTACTACGAGCAGTACTTC. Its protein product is CAATITSGYYEQYF.

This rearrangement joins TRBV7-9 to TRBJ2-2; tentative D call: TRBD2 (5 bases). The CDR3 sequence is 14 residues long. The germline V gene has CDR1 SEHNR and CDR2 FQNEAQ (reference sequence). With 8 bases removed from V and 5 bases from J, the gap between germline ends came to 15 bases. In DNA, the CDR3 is TGTGCCAGCGGGGAGTCCGCCGGGACCGGGGAGCTGTTTTTT. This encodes CASGESAGTGELFF. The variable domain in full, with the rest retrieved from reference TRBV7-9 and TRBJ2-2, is DTGVSQNPRHKITKRGQNVTFRCDPISEHNRLYWYRQTLGQGPEFLTYFQNEAQLEKSRLLSDRFSAERPKGSFSTLEIQRTEQGDSAMYLCASGESAGTGELFFGEGSRLTVL.

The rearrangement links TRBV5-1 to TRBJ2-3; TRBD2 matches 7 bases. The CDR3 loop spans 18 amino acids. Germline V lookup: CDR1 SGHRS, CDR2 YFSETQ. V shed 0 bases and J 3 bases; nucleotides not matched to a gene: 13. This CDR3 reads CASSLVTSSLRETDTQYF. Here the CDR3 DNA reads TGCGCCAGCAGCTTGGTTACTTCGTCGCTGCGGGAGACAGATACGCAGTATTTT.

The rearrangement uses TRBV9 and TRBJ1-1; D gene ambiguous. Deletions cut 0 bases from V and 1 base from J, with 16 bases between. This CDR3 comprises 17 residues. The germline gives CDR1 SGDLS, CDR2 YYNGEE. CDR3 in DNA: TGTGCCAGCAGCGTAGCTCCTTTAGGTTCGGGGAACACTGAAGCTTTCTTT. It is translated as CASSVAPLGSGNTEAFF.

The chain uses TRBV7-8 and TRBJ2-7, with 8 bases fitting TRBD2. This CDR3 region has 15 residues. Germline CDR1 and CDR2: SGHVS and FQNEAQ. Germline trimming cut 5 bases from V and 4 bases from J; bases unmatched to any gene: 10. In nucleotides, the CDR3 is TGTGCCAGCAGCGTATCACCGGGACTAGGGTACGAGCAGTACTTC. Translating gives CASSVSPGLGYEQYF.

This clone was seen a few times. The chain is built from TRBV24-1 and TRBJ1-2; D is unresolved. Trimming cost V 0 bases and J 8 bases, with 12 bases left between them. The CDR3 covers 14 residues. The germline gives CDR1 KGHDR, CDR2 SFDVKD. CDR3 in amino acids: CATSDLRESAGYTF. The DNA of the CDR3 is TGTGCCACCAGTGATTTGCGGGAGTCTGCGGGCTACACCTTC.

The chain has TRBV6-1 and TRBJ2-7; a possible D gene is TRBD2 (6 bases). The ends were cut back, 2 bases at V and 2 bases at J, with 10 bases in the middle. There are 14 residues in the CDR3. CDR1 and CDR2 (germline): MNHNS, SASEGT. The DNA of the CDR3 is TGTGCCAGCAGTGAAAGGCGGGAAGCCTACGAGCAGTACTTC. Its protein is CASSERREAYEQYF.

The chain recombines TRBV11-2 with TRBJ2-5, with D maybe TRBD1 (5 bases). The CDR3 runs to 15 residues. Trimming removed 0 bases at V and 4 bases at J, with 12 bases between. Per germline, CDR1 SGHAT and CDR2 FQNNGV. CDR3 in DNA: TGTGCCAGCAGCTTAGAATCAGGGTTTCGAGAGACCCAGTACTTC. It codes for CASSLESGFRETQYF.

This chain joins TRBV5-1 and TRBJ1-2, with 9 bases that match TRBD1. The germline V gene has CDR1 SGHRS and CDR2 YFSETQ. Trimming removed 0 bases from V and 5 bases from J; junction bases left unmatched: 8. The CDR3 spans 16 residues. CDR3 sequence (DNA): TGCGCCAGCAGCTTGGCGGGACAGGGAGAGCGGTATGGCTACACCTTC. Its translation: CASSLAGQGERYGYTF.

The CDR3 reads CASSPGQGNIQYF. The CDR3 bases are TGCGCCAGCAGTCCGGGACAGGGCAACATTCAGTACTTC. The chain has TRBV5-1 and TRBJ2-4; 9 nucleotides align to TRBD1. V was pared by 5 bases and J by 7 bases, with 4 bases of the junction left unmatched. The CDR3 contains 13 residues. Germline CDR1 reads SGHRS; CDR2 reads YFSETQ.

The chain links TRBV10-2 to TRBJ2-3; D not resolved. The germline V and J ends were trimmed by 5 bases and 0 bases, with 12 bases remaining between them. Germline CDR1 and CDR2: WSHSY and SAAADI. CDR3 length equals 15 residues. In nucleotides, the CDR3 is TGCGCCAGCAGTCCACAGACGAGTAGCACAGATACGCAGTATTTT. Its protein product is CASSPQTSSTDTQYF.

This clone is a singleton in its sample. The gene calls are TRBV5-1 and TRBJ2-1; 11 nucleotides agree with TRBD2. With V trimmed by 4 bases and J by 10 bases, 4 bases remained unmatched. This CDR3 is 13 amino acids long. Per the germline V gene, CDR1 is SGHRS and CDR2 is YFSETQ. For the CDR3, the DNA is TGCGCCAGCAGCCGGAGACTAGCGGGAGAGCAGTTCTTC. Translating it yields CASSRRLAGEQFF.